The T cell receptor beta chain described here comes from a study of cytomegalovirus exposure and HLA in healthy donors (dated by TCRdb to the late 2010s). Regarding the study in general: An earlier analysis of roughly 500 of the donors reported approximately 300 Gb of sequence data and 117 million unique TCR beta sequences obtained from about 200 million T cells. HLA typing covered class I and class II loci at four-digit resolution. Of the roughly 400 genotyped donors, 65% to 90% fell in the genetic ancestry cluster associated with self-reported Caucasian donors. Rather than using new phenotypic data, the later analysis identified candidate immune exposures from TCR beta sequences and from how often those sequences occurred across donors. The study aimed to test whether signatures of past pathogen exposure could be identified by cataloging public T cell receptors. An early release that covered about 640 HLA-typed donors contained approximately 300 gigabases of sequencing data and roughly 84 million unique TCR sequences. In a later genetic analysis, genome-wide SNP genotypes for about three fifths of the roughly 670 donors were used, and that subset was treated as a discovery cohort. The study profiled the T cell repertoires of under 700 subjects by immunosequencing and related them to cytomegalovirus serostatus. Every discovery cohort repertoire had been produced on one sequencing platform. Across about 370 genotyped donors of the cohort, an average of approximately 220,000 unique TCR beta nucleotide sequences per donor were sequenced, and around 19% of those sequences were non-productive. A separate validation cohort of about 110 different subjects was used in addition to the 666-subject first cohort. A later analysis re-examined previously published TCR beta repertoires from about 700 donors and added high-resolution HLA genotyping to investigate patterns of TCR occurrence. Donor age, sex, ethnicity and CMV serostatus were collected together with the repertoire data. The number of donors typed differed by locus, with 629-630 for A, B, C, DRB1 and DQB1, more than 500 for DQA1, 600 to 610 for DPA1, and approximately 470 for DPB1. High-throughput TCR immunosequencing, statistical association of individual TCRs with disease status, and machine learning were combined to predict cytomegalovirus infection status. Roughly 5 DR-DQ haplotypes were handled as single units for association and clustering because linkage in the cohort was strong. To decide whether each TCR beta V gene segment behaved as functional or pseudogenic, an earlier analysis of fewer than 750 of the donors relied on high-throughput TCR beta sequencing.

Details on this clone: No antigen is known for it. No much larger clonotype is one base removed from it; base qualities were not supplied.

The paper as a whole reports these results and caveats: An earlier analysis of around 600 of the donors showed that most TCR beta V segments appeared in productive rearrangements either about 87% or about 30% of the time, which broadly matched IMGT annotations. Linkage disequilibrium might explain the correlated functional status among segregating V segments, but an unknown experimental factor could not be excluded. It was suggested by the authors that the approach could potentially be generalized to other disease states and immunological phenotypes. Three of the identified cytomegalovirus-associated TCR beta chains were confirmed in vitro to be specific for cytomegalovirus antigens. A cluster of highly shared sequence variants was judged likely to be a technical artifact of the sequencing pipeline. In the study, 150 to 200 TCR beta chains were listed as associated with cytomegalovirus. In a later analysis, HLA-associated TCR beta chains showed more clonal expansion and lower generation probabilities than non-associated chains that were equally common. Most TCR sequences were observed very rarely across donors, whereas some public TCRs were present in many individuals. V-gene and J-gene trimming of TCR beta chains was associated with a missense DCLRE1C variant in a later genetic analysis, and the association was replicated in an independent cohort. Because some donors lacked HLA typing at each locus, the association tests relied only on the typed subset. The earlier analysis of fewer than 750 of the donors excluded some 15 rarely observed V segments, including chromosome 9 orphons, because counts were too low. A later genetic analysis reported fewer N-insertions in productive TCRs among donors in an Asian-associated ancestry cluster than the roughly 700-donor mean. At a false discovery rate of 0.05, a later analysis linked 16,951 TCR beta sequences to specific HLA alleles. The cohort was sequenced for TCR beta chains only, and without alpha or paired-chain data the features that could be detected were limited. Cytomegalovirus status was reported to be diagnosed by the classifier with high specificity and sensitivity in both the original and validation cohorts. Some IMGT-functional V segments, including TRBV6-2 and TRBV6-3, could not be distinguished by the 87-base-pair reads and were therefore excluded. According to a later analysis, parvovirus B19, influenza, CMV and Epstein-Barr virus appeared linked to several top co-occurrence clusters. For the cohort, immune exposure information was limited to CMV serostatus. A further reported finding was that TCR beta sequences accurately predicted the HLA-A and HLA-B alleles for most subjects in the first cohort. A later analysis found that most CMV-associated TCR beta chains appeared HLA-restricted, with HLA associations seemingly driven largely by CMV exposure. The presence/absence analyses assumed that sequencing depth was roughly uniform across donors, and that assumption may not be true. A later analysis found that TCR association rates varied across HLA loci, with DRB1 alleles showing the most associated TCRs and HLA-C alleles the fewest. When HLA alleles, especially DR and DQ, strongly co-occurred, attributing TCR associations to individual alleles was difficult.

The cohort comprised around 700 healthy bone marrow donors. At the time of sampling, every cohort member was nominally healthy, though immune exposures that went unrecorded were likely present. The donor tested CMV seropositive, placing the donor among the 289 seropositive members of the cohort. Each donor provided a peripheral blood sample, and peripheral blood mononuclear cells were used for TCR beta sequencing. The Qiagen DNeasy Blood Extraction Kit was used to extract genomic DNA from the blood cell samples. Inclusive of the bounding cysteine and phenylalanine, the CDR3 is 13 residues long. Solely the CDR3 DNA is kept, with 39 bases framed from the first base. CDR1 is given as SGDLS and CDR2 as YYNGEE, both from the germline V gene. V was cut back by 0 bases and J by 0 bases, leaving a gap of 3 bases between them. Library preparation used the immunoSEQ multiplex PCR assay. For the multiplex PCR, a mixture combining 60 forward primers for TCR Vbeta segments and 13 reverse primers for TCR Jbeta segments was used. A multiplex PCR assay on genomic DNA amplified the CDR3 region of rearranged TCR beta genes. The amplified TCR beta libraries were sequenced on the Illumina HiSeq System as 87-base-pair reads. The authors processed their data as follows. A later analysis tallied tens of millions of unique TCR beta chains across the 666 repertoires, and about 10 million of those chains were shared by two or more donors. To remove PCR and sequencing errors, raw reads were error-corrected and collapsed into unique sequences using a nearest-neighbor algorithm that merged closely related sequences. Alignment of CDR3 sequences to IMGT reference sequences was used to assign V, D and J gene segments. For a sequence to be retained, a match of at least six nucleotides to both a V gene segment and a J gene segment was required. Rearrangements were classified as productive when the CDR3 lacked stop codons and remained in frame with V and J, and all other rearrangements were classified as non-productive. Following IMGT convention, CDR3 was defined as the stretch from the second conserved V-encoded cysteine up to the conserved J-encoded phenylalanine. The earlier analysis of approximately 500 of the donors excluded sequences that lacked an unambiguous match to a single V gene segment. In an earlier analysis of some 590 of the donors, a V segment was called functional when productive rearrangements were above 56.7%, and segregating when the standard deviation between donors exceeded 5%. A statistical classification framework was built to diagnose cytomegalovirus status from the catalog of TCR beta chain sequences. In a later analysis, TCR nucleotide sequences were compared against IMGT/GENE-DB human TR gene sequences so that V and J genes could be assigned. A later analysis assigned CDR3 sequences and most-parsimonious VDJ recombination scenarios with the TCRdist pipeline. In a later analysis, every TCR beta chain was defined by the combination of its CDR3 amino acid sequence and its V-gene family, and reads without a unique V-gene family were dropped. In a later analysis, 500 to 700 highly shared, low-generation-probability nucleotide sequences were removed to address suspected cross-contamination and a sequencing artifact. In a later analysis, a clonal expansion index for each public chain was calculated from normalized within-repertoire ranks of inferred template counts. In a later analysis, generation probabilities were computed using a VDJ recombination model fitted to out-of-frame rearrangements, and the results were checked against IGoR. Hypergeometric tests were used in a later analysis to score TCR-TCR, TCR-HLA and TCR-CMV co-occurrence, with a repertoire-size bias correction applied to the TCR pairs. To estimate false discovery rates, a later analysis permuted the HLA or CMV assignments 20 times. A later analysis grouped co-occurring TCRs with DBSCAN, adding TCRdist sequence similarity when clustering within HLA-allele-positive subsets. Co-occurrence clustering excluded repertoires with fewer than 30,000 or more than 120,000 public chains, plus five with anomalous nucleotide sharing. TCRdb stores this immuneACCESS table with in-frame sequences only. Part of the clones is absent; in the studies checked, under half of the shortfall reflects unresolved V genes, and no reason is known for the rest. V, J and clone size derive from that table, while D and trimming were established from the DNA sequence. This sample has roughly 200,000 clones in its table, and roughly 13% of those were observed once. The leading ten clones occupy 7.8% of the sample.

This receptor was identified in a man between 50 and 59 years old in good health and CMV-seropositive. The V and J genes are TRBV9 and TRBJ1-1, with the D gene uncertain. Sequenced: PBMCs. The DNA reads TGTGCCAGCAGCGTAGCTATGAACACTGAAGCTTTCTTT. This encodes CASSVAMNTEAFF.